One and the same sample provided the 8 T cell receptor beta chains below, sequenced in a study of T-cell memory formation after mild COVID-19. TCRdb processed the 5' RACE reads anew with MiXCR; each CDR3 protein has one entry. In the table there are a few hundred thousand distinct CDR3 sequences, 20% to 25% of which are singletons. Sample: PBMCs or a T cell subset sorted from them (not recorded which). The receptor source for this set is a man aged 18-30 years who had mild COVID-19 (a few samples of this study predate the infection). Cell type and time point are not known.

This clonotype was found a few times. This chain links TRBV25-1 with TRBJ2-1; D is possibly TRBD2 (5 bases). Germline CDR1 is MGHDK and CDR2 is SYGVNS. The CDR3 is made up of 15 amino acids. V shed 4 bases and J shed 2 bases, with 12 bases lying between them. The DNA of the CDR3 is TGTGCCAGCAGTGGATCGAGGGCTACCTACAATGAGCAGTTCTTC. This sequence encodes CASSGSRATYNEQFF. Full variable domain (missing parts from reference TRBV25-1 and TRBJ2-1): EADIYQTPRYLVIGTGKKITLECSQTMGHDKMYWYQQDPGMELHLIHYSYGVNSTEKGDLSSESTVSRIRTEHFPLTLESARPSHTSQYLCASSGSRATYNEQFFGPGTRLTVL.

This clonotype occurred a few times. J is TRBJ2-3 and V is TRBV18, with D uncertain. This CDR3 is 15 amino acids long. V was clipped by 2 bases and J by 0 bases, with 9 bases between them. Per germline, CDR1 KGHSH and CDR2 LQKENI. The CDR3 nucleotides are TGTGCCAGCTCACCAGAGGTCGAGAGCACAGATACGCAGTATTTT. Protein product: CASSPEVESTDTQYF. Full variable domain (rest looked up from reference TRBV18 and TRBJ2-3): NAGVMQNPRHLVRRRGQEARLRCSPMKGHSHVYWYRQLPEEGLKFMVYLQKENIIDESGMPKERFSAEFPKEGPSILRIQQVVRGDSAAYFCASSPEVESTDTQYFGPGTRLTVL.

The V and J genes are TRBV20-1 and TRBJ2-3; TRBD2 agrees at 12 bases. This CDR3 spans 18 amino acids. The germline V gene encodes CDR1 DFQATT and CDR2 SNEGSKA (reference sequence). Losses at the gene ends were 5 bases for V and 2 bases for J; bases not matched to a gene: 14. CDR3 in amino acids: CSASGDGLAGIYTDTQYF. The DNA for the CDR3 is TGCAGTGCTTCCGGAGACGGACTAGCGGGGATATACACAGATACGCAGTATTTT.

This clonotype was seen more than once but under ten times. The chain carries TRBV7-7 and TRBJ2-7, with TRBD2 as a possible D gene (5 bases). Germline values: CDR1 SSHAT, CDR2 FNYEAQ (reference sequence). This CDR3 is built from 13 residues. V lost 4 bases, J lost 2 bases, and 9 bases lay in between. The DNA for the CDR3 is TGTGCCAGCAGCTCCGCTAGCCCCTACGAGCAGTACTTC. Its protein product is CASSSASPYEQYF. The whole variable domain, remainder taken from reference TRBV7-7 and TRBJ2-7, is GAGVSQSPRYKVTKRGQDVTLRCDPISSHATLYWYQQALGQGPEFLTYFNYEAQPDKSGLPSDRFSAERPEGSISTLTIQRTEQRDSAMYRCASSSASPYEQYFGPGTRLTVT.

The chain combines TRBV4-1 with TRBJ2-1; 13 nucleotides match TRBD2. Germline CDR1 is MGHRA and CDR2 is YSYEKL. This CDR3 spans 18 amino acids. The ends lost 0 bases at V and 2 bases at J; junction bases unmatched: 4. Here the CDR3 reads CASSQEGTSGVAYNEQFF. The CDR3 DNA is TGCGCCAGCAGCCAAGAGGGGACTAGCGGGGTGGCCTACAATGAGCAGTTCTTC.

This clonotype was counted a few times. J is TRBJ2-7 and V is TRBV19; D perhaps matches TRBD2 (6 bases). The germline V gene has CDR1 LNHDA and CDR2 SQIVND (reference sequence). V lost 4 bases, J lost 2 bases, and 12 bases lay in between. The CDR3 covers 14 residues. The CDR3 loop is CASSTTWRAYEQYF. The DNA for the CDR3 is TGTGCCAGTAGTACCACGTGGAGGGCCTACGAGCAGTACTTC.

In its sample, this clonotype was seen a few times. The chain couples TRBV9 to TRBJ2-7; no clear D gene. Germline V gene lookup returns CDR1 SGDLS and CDR2 YYNGEE. CDR3 size: 13 residues. V dropped 0 bases and J dropped 5 bases, with 9 bases sitting between them. The CDR3 loop is CASSVGTWDEQYF. CDR3 bases: TGTGCCAGCAGCGTAGGAACTTGGGACGAGCAGTACTTC.

V usage is TRBV5-1 and J usage is TRBJ2-1; tentative D call: TRBD2 (5 bases). Germline V gene lookup returns CDR1 SGHRS and CDR2 YFSETQ. Trimming cost V 0 bases and J 8 bases, with 9 bases left between them. This CDR3 has 13 residues. CDR3 DNA: TGCGCCAGCAGCTTGGGAGGGCGGGATGAGCAGTTCTTC. Translated: CASSLGGRDEQFF.